The 24 T cell receptor beta chains below come from one sample, sequenced in a study of blood T cell repertoires in COVID-19. TCRdb's copy holds only in-frame clones and misses some; the assay was immunoSEQ multiplex PCR. The sample lists 110,000 to 150,000 clones, more than 75% occurring once. The source material was peripheral blood. The receptors come from an elderly woman with acute or convalescent COVID-19.

V gene TRBV20-1 combines with J gene TRBJ2-1; 9 bases fit TRBD2. Trimming removed 3 bases from V and 8 bases from J; junction bases left unmatched: 11. The CDR3 is made up of 15 amino acids. Germline CDR1 reads DFQATT; CDR2 reads SNEGSKA (reference sequence). The CDR3 DNA reads TGCAGTGCTAGTTTAGCGGGAGTTACAATAGATGAGCAGTTCTTC. Amino acids: CSASLAGVTIDEQFF.

This clone showed up just a few times. The chain joins TRBV2 to TRBJ2-1; 11 nucleotides align to TRBD2. Trimming at V came to 6 bases and at J to 8 bases, leaving 6 bases not matched to a gene. This CDR3 spans 14 amino acids. CDR1 and CDR2 from the germline V gene are SNHLY and FYNNEI. CDR3 coding DNA: TGTGCCAGCAGGGGGACTAGCGGAAGGGATGAGCAGTTCTTC. It yields the protein CASRGTSGRDEQFF.

This clone has only one observation. The chain is built from TRBV5-1 and TRBJ2-1; TRBD1 matches at 10 bases. Germline CDR1 is SGHRS and CDR2 is YFSETQ. Losses at the gene ends were 2 bases for V and 0 bases for J; bases not matched to a gene: 2. The CDR3 has 16 residues. CDR3 DNA: TGCGCCAGCAGCTTCCGGACAGGGGGCTCCTACAATGAGCAGTTCTTC. The encoded protein is CASSFRTGGSYNEQFF.

The chain is built from TRBV7-9 and TRBJ2-2; 14 nucleotides agree with TRBD2. V gave up 5 bases and J gave up 7 bases; unmatched junction bases: 9. The CDR3 runs to 17 residues. In germline, CDR1 is SEHNR, CDR2 FQNEAQ (reference sequence). The CDR3 DNA follows: TGTGCCAGCAGCAAGGGGACTAGCGGGAGACGTGGCGGGGAGCTGTTTTTT. As protein: CASSKGTSGRRGGELFF. The whole variable domain, filled in from reference TRBV7-9 and TRBJ2-2, reads DTGVSQNPRHKITKRGQNVTFRCDPISEHNRLYWYRQTLGQGPEFLTYFQNEAQLEKSRLLSDRFSAERPKGSFSTLEIQRTEQGDSAMYLCASSKGTSGRRGGELFFGEGSRLTVL.

The chain is built from TRBV30 and TRBJ2-2; TRBD1 aligns across 9 bases. V was clipped by 1 base and J by 6 bases; unmatched bases: 9. Germline V gives CDR1 GTSNPN, CDR2 SVGIG (reference sequence). The CDR3 spans 16 residues. For the CDR3, the DNA is TGTGCCTGGAGTGCCGTGGGACAGGGAGGGCCCGGGGAGCTGTTTTTT. It encodes CAWSAVGQGGPGELFF.

The sample holds a few counts of this clone. V and J are TRBV28 and TRBJ1-2; D call uncertain. The germline V gene has CDR1 MDHEN and CDR2 SYDVKM. This CDR3 region has 15 residues. Trimming pared 3 bases from V and 3 bases from J, leaving 14 bases between. CDR3 DNA sequence: TGTGCCAGCAGTTTTTGGCGGATAAATGACTATGGCTACACCTTC. Protein product: CASSFWRINDYGYTF.

The chain carries TRBV2 and TRBJ2-4; D may be TRBD2 (6 bases). The CDR3 is 16 amino acids. With 0 bases removed from V and 8 bases from J, the gap between germline ends came to 17 bases. The germline gives CDR1 SNHLY, CDR2 FYNNEI. The CDR3 DNA is TGTGCCAGCAGTGAAGCGCGCAATCCACTAGCAGACATTCAGTACTTC. Its protein product is CASSEARNPLADIQYF. The entire variable domain, with the rest obtained from reference TRBV2 and TRBJ2-4, is as follows: EPEVTQTPSHQVTQMGQEVILRCVPISNHLYFYWYRQILGQKVEFLVSFYNNEISEKSEIFDDQFSVERPDGSNFTLKIRSTKLEDSAMYFCASSEARNPLADIQYFGAGTRLSVL.

This clone came up once. The rearrangement joins TRBV11-3 to TRBJ2-2; the D gene is possibly TRBD1 (5 bases). V was cut by 5 bases and J by 0 bases, with 7 bases left in between. The CDR3 spans 14 residues. Germline V gives CDR1 SGHNT, CDR2 YENEEA. CDR3 bases: TGTGCCAGCAGCAGGGGCGCGAACACCGGGGAGCTGTTTTTT. Encoded protein: CASSRGANTGELFF. The variable domain in full, completed from reference TRBV11-3 and TRBJ2-2, reads EAGVVQSPRYKIIEKKQPVAFWCNPISGHNTLYWYLQNLGQGPELLIRYENEEAVDDSQLPKDRFSAERLKGVDSTLKIQPAELGDSAVYLCASSRGANTGELFFGEGSRLTVL.

The CDR3 DNA is TGTGCCAGCAAACTAGCGGGGGGTAAGCAGTACTTC. Encoded protein: CASKLAGGKQYF. The V gene is TRBV27, the J gene TRBJ2-7; 12 bases line up with TRBD2. This CDR3 comprises 12 residues. Looked up from germline, CDR1 is MNHEY and CDR2 is SMNVEV (reference sequence). V dropped 7 bases and J dropped 8; count of bases not matched to a gene: 3.

The genes are TRBV5-1 and TRBJ2-1, with TRBD2 matching over 13 bases. Germline CDR1 reads SGHRS; CDR2 reads YFSETQ. The J segment lost 9 bases and the V segment lost 4 bases, leaving 7 bases of the junction unmatched. CDR3 size: 15 residues. The CDR3 here is CASSGLAGVGSEQFF. DNA of the CDR3: TGCGCCAGCAGCGGACTAGCGGGAGTTGGTAGTGAGCAGTTCTTC.

The gene calls are TRBV12-3 or TRBV12-4 and TRBJ2-5; 7 bases fit TRBD2. The CDR3 spans 13 residues. V trimming: 6 bases; J trimming: 3 bases; junction bases outside the gene matches: 4. The CDR3 nucleotides are TGTGCCAGCAGCCACGGGAGGAAAGAGACCCAGTACTTC. The encoded protein is CASSHGRKETQYF.

The rearrangement joins TRBV5-1 to TRBJ1-2; TRBD1 aligns across 10 bases. Germline V gene lookup returns CDR1 SGHRS and CDR2 YFSETQ. CDR3 length: 14 residues. V trimming: 4 bases; J trimming: 7 bases; junction bases outside the gene matches: 7. CDR3 in DNA: TGCGCCAGCAGCCCGACGACAGGGGGCGCTGGCTACACCTTC. The encoded protein is CASSPTTGGAGYTF. The full variable domain, its missing parts supplied by reference TRBV5-1 and TRBJ1-2, is KAGVTQTPRYLIKTRGQQVTLSCSPISGHRSVSWYQQTPGQGLQFLFEYFSETQRNKGNFPGRFSGRQFSNSRSEMNVSTLELGDSALYLCASSPTTGGAGYTFGSGTRLTVV.

This sequence joins TRBV16 and TRBJ2-7; no clear D. The germline V gene has CDR1 KGHSY and CDR2 FQNENV. The CDR3 extends over 16 amino acids. V was pared by 0 bases and J by 3 bases, with 15 bases between. The CDR3 loop reads CASSQSALLWSYEQYF. Here the CDR3 DNA reads TGTGCCAGCAGCCAATCTGCCCTATTATGGAGCTACGAGCAGTACTTC.

The chain is built from TRBV5-1 and TRBJ2-3; tentatively, D is TRBD2 (6 bases). From germline, CDR1 is SGHRS and CDR2 YFSETQ. CDR3 length equals 16 residues. Between the trimmed V and J ends, which lost 0 bases and 4 bases, there was a span of 15 bases. The CDR3: CASSLDGRGEADTQYF. CDR3 DNA: TGCGCCAGCAGCTTGGACGGGAGAGGTGAGGCAGATACGCAGTATTTT.

V is TRBV5-5 and J is TRBJ2-6; D unclear. Trimming cost V 0 bases and J 0 bases, with 4 bases left between them. Germline CDR1 reads SGHKS; CDR2 reads YYEKEE (reference sequence). The CDR3 consists of 15 residues. The CDR3 region is CASSLDTSGANVLTF. The DNA for the CDR3 is TGTGCCAGCAGCTTGGACACCTCTGGGGCCAACGTCCTGACTTTC.

This chain joins TRBV15 and TRBJ1-4; 7 nucleotides align to TRBD1. V shed 3 bases, J shed 7 bases, and the junction held 14 bases outside the gene matches. The CDR3 is 17 amino acids. Germline CDR1 and CDR2: LNHNV and YYDKDF (reference sequence). CDR3 nucleotide sequence: TGTGCCACCAGCAGCCACTATTTTGGGCCAGGGGGTGAAAAACTGTTTTTT. Translating gives CATSSHYFGPGGEKLFF.

V and J are TRBV15 and TRBJ1-5; 7 nucleotides agree with TRBD1. Germline-derived CDR1 and CDR2 are LNHNV and YYDKDF (reference sequence). Germline trimming cut 4 bases from V and 5 bases from J; bases unmatched to any gene: 5. The CDR3 length is 14 residues. CDR3: CATSKDRWDQPQHF. The DNA for the CDR3 is TGTGCCACCAGCAAGGACAGGTGGGATCAGCCCCAGCATTTT.

The chain combines TRBV7-9 with TRBJ2-2; 14 bases are shared with TRBD2. The germline CDR1 and CDR2 sequences are SEHNR and FQNEAQ (reference sequence). Trimming cost V 8 bases and J 8 bases; bases outside gene matches: 7. This CDR3 comprises 15 residues. The CDR3 DNA reads TGTGCCAGCGGTCCGGGACTAGCGGGGGAAGGGGAGCTGTTTTTT. Translated, it gives CASGPGLAGEGELFF. Full variable domain (rest looked up from reference TRBV7-9 and TRBJ2-2): DTGVSQNPRHKITKRGQNVTFRCDPISEHNRLYWYRQTLGQGPEFLTYFQNEAQLEKSRLLSDRFSAERPKGSFSTLEIQRTEQGDSAMYLCASGPGLAGEGELFFGEGSRLTVL.

The chain is built from TRBV28 and TRBJ1-6; maybe TRBD1 (6 bases). CDR1 is MDHEN and CDR2 is SYDVKM in the germline V gene. Trimming took off 6 bases at V and 10 bases at J, with 16 bases between the two ends. The CDR3 consists of 14 residues. The CDR3 spells CASRRGAGVSPLHF. The CDR3 coding sequence is TGTGCCAGCAGGCGGGGGGCAGGAGTCTCACCCCTCCACTTT.

This clone occurred once. This rearrangement joins TRBV5-4 to TRBJ2-7; D might be TRBD1 (6 bases). The germline gives CDR1 SGHNT, CDR2 YYREEE (reference sequence). V lost 2 bases, J lost 3 bases, and 9 bases lay in between. The CDR3 runs 13 residues. The CDR3 sequence: CASSLGQNYEQYF. In DNA, the CDR3 is TGTGCCAGCAGCTTAGGACAGAACTACGAGCAGTACTTC. Drawing the rest from reference TRBV5-4 and TRBJ2-7, the complete variable domain is ETGVTQSPTHLIKTRGQQVTLRCSSQSGHNTVSWYQQALGQGPQFIFQYYREEENGRGNFPPRFSGLQFPNYSSELNVNALELDDSALYLCASSLGQNYEQYFGPGTRLTVT.

This sequence joins TRBV2 and TRBJ1-2, with D hard to call. V was cut by 7 bases and J by 10 bases, with 7 bases left in between. The CDR3 spans 9 residues. Germline V gene data show CDR1 as SNHLY and CDR2 as FYNNEI. As DNA, the CDR3 is TGTGCCAGCACCGTAGACTACACCTTC. Its protein product is CASTVDYTF.

CDR3 protein: CASSIGLAIDTQYF. For the CDR3, the DNA is TGTGCCAGTAGTATTGGGCTAGCTATAGATACGCAGTATTTT. The V and J genes are TRBV19 and TRBJ2-3; D perhaps matches TRBD2 (5 bases). Per the germline V gene, CDR1 is LNHDA and CDR2 is SQIVND (reference sequence). V was shortened by 3 bases and J by 5 bases, with 12 bases between the two germline ends. This CDR3 is 14 amino acids long. The variable domain in full, completed from reference TRBV19 and TRBJ2-3, reads DGGITQSPKYLFRKEGQNVTLSCEQNLNHDAMYWYRQDPGQGLRLIYYSQIVNDFQKGDIAEGYSVSREKKESFPLTVTSAQKNPTAFYLCASSIGLAIDTQYFGPGTRLTVL.

The CDR3, as DNA: TGTGCCAGCAGCCAAGACACCGGGACAGTCTACGAGCAGTACTTC. Translating gives CASSQDTGTVYEQYF. The rearrangement uses TRBV4-2 and TRBJ2-7; 7 nucleotides align to TRBD1. Germline CDR1 LGHNA, CDR2 YNFKEQ. Trimming at V came to 0 bases and at J to 3 bases, leaving 5 bases not matched to a gene. This CDR3 comprises 15 residues.

The chain carries TRBV4-1 and TRBJ2-5, with 9 bases lining up with TRBD1. CDR3 length: 15 amino acids. Germline V CDR1 and CDR2: MGHRA, YSYEKL. V lost 3 bases to trimming and J lost 3 bases; unmatched junction nucleotides: 5. The chain's CDR3 is CASSQGDREKETQYF. CDR3 DNA sequence: TGCGCCAGCAGCCAGGGGGACAGGGAAAAAGAGACCCAGTACTTC.